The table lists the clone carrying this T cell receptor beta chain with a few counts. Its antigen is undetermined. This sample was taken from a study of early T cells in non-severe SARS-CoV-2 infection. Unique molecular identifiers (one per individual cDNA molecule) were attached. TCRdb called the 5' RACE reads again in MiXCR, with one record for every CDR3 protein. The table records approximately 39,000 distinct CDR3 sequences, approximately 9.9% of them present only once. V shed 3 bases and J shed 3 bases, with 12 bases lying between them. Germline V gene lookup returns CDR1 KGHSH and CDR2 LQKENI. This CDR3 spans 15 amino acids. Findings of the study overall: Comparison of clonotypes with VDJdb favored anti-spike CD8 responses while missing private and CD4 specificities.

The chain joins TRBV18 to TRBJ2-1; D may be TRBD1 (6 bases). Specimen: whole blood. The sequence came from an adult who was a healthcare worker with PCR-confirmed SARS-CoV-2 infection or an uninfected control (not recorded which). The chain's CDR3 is CASSPRPGDYNEQFF. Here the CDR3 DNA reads TGTGCCAGCTCACCTCGGCCAGGGGACTACAATGAGCAGTTCTTC.